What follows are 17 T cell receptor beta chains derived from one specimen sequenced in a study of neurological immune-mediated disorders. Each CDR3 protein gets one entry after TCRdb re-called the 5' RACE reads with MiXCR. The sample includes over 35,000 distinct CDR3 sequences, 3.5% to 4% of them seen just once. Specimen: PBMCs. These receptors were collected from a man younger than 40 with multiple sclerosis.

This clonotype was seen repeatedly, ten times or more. The CDR3 DNA sequence: TGTGCCAGCAGCTTAGGGCAGGTCAAAAACATTCAGTACTTC. It yields the protein CASSLGQVKNIQYF. The V and J genes are TRBV7-2 and TRBJ2-4, with D uncertain. This CDR3 has 14 residues. CDR1 is SGHTA, CDR2 FQGNSA, per germline. Trimming pared 1 base from V and 3 bases from J, leaving 7 bases between.

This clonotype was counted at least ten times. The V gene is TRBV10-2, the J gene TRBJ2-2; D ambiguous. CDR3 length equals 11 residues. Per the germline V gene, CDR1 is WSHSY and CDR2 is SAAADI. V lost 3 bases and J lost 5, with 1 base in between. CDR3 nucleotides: TGCGCCAGCAGTGAAACCGGGGAGCTGTTTTTT. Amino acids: CASSETGELFF.

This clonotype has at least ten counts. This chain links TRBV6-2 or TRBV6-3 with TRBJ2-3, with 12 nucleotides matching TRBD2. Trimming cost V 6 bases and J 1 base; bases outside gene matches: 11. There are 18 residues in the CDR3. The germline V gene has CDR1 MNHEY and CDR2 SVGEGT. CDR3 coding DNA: TGTGCCAGCAGCAGCACTAGCGGGGGGCGTCCCGGCACAGATACGCAGTATTTT. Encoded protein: CASSSTSGGRPGTDTQYF.

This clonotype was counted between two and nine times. In DNA, the CDR3 is TGCAGTGCTAGAGACTCTGGCGGACCCTACGAGCAGTACTTC. This sequence encodes CSARDSGGPYEQYF. This rearrangement joins TRBV20-1 to TRBJ2-7; D gene unclear. The V gene lost 0 bases and the J gene lost 2 bases, with 11 bases spanning the gap. The CDR3 has 14 amino acids. In germline, CDR1 is DFQATT, CDR2 SNEGSKA (reference sequence).

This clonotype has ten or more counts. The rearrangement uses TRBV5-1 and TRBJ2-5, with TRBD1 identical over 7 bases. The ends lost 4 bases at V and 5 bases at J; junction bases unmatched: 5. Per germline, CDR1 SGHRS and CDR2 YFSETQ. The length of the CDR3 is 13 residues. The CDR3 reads CASSPGQSETQYF. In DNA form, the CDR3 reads TGCGCCAGCAGCCCGGGACAGTCGGAGACCCAGTACTTC.

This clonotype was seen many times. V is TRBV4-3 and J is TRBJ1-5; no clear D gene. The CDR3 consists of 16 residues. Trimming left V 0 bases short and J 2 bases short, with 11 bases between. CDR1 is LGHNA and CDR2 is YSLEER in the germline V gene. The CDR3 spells CASSQDRFGGNQPQHF. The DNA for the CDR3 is TGCGCCAGCAGCCAAGATCGTTTTGGGGGCAATCAGCCCCAGCATTTT.

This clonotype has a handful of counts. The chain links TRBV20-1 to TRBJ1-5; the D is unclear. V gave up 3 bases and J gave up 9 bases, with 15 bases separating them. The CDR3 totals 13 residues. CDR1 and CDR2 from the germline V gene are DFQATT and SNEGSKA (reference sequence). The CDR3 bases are TGCAGTGCTAGCTGGGTTACCCGAGGGCCCCAGCATTTT. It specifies CSASWVTRGPQHF.

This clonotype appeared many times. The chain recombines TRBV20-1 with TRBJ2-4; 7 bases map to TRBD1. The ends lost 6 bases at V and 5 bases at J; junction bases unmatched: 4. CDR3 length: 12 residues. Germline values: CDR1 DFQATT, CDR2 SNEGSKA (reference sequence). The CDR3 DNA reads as TGCAGTGCCGTGACAGGGCAAAACATTCAGTACTTC. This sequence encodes CSAVTGQNIQYF.

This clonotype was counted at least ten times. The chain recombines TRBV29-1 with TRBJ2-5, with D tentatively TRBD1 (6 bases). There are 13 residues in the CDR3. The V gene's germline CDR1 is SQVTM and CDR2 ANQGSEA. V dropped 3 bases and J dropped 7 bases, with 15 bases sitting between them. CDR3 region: CSVDRQESGTQYF. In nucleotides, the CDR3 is TGCAGCGTTGACCGACAGGAATCGGGGACCCAGTACTTC.

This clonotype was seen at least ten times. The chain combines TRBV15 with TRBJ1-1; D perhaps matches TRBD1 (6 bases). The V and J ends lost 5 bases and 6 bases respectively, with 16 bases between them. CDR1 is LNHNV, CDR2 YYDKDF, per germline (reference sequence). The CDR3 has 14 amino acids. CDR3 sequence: CATSGSPGDAEAFF. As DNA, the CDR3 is TGTGCCACCAGCGGATCCCCAGGGGACGCTGAAGCTTTCTTT.

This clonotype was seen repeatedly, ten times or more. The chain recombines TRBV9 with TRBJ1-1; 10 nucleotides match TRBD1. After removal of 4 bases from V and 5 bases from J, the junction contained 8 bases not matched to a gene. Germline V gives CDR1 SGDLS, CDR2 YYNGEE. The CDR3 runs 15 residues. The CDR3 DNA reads TGTGCCAGCAGCCATCCGGGACAGGGGAGGACTGAAGCTTTCTTT. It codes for CASSHPGQGRTEAFF.

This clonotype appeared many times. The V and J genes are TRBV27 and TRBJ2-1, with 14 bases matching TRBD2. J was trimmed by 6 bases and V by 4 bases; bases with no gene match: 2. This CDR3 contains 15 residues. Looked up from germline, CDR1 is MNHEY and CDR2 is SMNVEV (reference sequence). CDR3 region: CASSSGLAGGNEQFF. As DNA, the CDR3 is TGTGCCAGCAGTTCCGGACTAGCGGGGGGCAATGAGCAGTTCTTC.

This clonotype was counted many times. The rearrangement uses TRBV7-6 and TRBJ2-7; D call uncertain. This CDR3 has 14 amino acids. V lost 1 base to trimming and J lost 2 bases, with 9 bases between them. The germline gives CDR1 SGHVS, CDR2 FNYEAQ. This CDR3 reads CASSLVAGTYEQYF. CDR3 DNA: TGTGCCAGCAGCTTAGTCGCAGGAACCTACGAGCAGTACTTC.

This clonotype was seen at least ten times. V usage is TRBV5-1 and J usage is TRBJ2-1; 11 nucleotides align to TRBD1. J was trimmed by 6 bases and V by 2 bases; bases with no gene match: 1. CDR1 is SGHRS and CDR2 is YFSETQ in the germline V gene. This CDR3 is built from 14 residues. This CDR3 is CASSFGTGGNEQFF. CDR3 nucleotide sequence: TGCGCCAGCAGCTTCGGGACAGGGGGCAATGAGCAGTTCTTC. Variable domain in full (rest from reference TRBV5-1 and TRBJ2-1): KAGVTQTPRYLIKTRGQQVTLSCSPISGHRSVSWYQQTPGQGLQFLFEYFSETQRNKGNFPGRFSGRQFSNSRSEMNVSTLELGDSALYLCASSFGTGGNEQFFGPGTRLTVL.

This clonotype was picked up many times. As DNA, the CDR3 is TGCAGTGCTAGAGACGGACTAGGAGGTGAATCCGGGGAGCTGTTTTTT. It encodes CSARDGLGGESGELFF. The V call is TRBV20-1, the J call TRBJ2-2; 7 bases agree with TRBD2. The junction had 10 bases not matched to a gene; V was cut back by 0 bases and J by 6 bases. This CDR3 spans 16 amino acids. Germline loops: CDR1 DFQATT, CDR2 SNEGSKA (reference sequence).

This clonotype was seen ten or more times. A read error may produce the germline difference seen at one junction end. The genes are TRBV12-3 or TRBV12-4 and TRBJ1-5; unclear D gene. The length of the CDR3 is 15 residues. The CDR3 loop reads CASSPSAPGGQPQNF. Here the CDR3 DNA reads TGTGCCAGCAGTCCCTCCGCCCCGGGAGGTCAGCCCCAGAATTTT.

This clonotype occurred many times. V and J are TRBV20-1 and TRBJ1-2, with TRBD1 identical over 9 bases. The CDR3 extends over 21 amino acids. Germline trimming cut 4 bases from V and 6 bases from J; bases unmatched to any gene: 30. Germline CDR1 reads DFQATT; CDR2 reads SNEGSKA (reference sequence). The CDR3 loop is CSATAGTGWKKTGVWGDGYTF. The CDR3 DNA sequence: TGCAGTGCTACCGCCGGGACAGGGTGGAAAAAAACGGGTGTGTGGGGTGATGGCTACACCTTC.